The TCR beta chain under discussion was sequenced for a study of blood T cell repertoires in COVID-19. J was trimmed by 3 bases and V by 5 bases; bases with no gene match: 8. CDR1 is MDHEN and CDR2 is SYDVKM in the germline V gene. The CDR3 is made up of 16 amino acids. Generated by immunoSEQ multiplex PCR, the TCRdb table keeps only in-frame clones and is missing some. The data contain about 250,000 clones, about 85% of them singletons. The receptor comes from a human donor with COVID-19, enrolled during active disease. The donor label of this sample is uncertain. Sequencing used peripheral blood. V is TRBV28 and J is TRBJ2-1; 9 nucleotides agree with TRBD2. The CDR3 is CASSRPGTSLYNEQFF. Here the CDR3 DNA reads TGTGCCAGCAGTCGTCCCGGGACTAGCCTCTACAATGAGCAGTTCTTC.